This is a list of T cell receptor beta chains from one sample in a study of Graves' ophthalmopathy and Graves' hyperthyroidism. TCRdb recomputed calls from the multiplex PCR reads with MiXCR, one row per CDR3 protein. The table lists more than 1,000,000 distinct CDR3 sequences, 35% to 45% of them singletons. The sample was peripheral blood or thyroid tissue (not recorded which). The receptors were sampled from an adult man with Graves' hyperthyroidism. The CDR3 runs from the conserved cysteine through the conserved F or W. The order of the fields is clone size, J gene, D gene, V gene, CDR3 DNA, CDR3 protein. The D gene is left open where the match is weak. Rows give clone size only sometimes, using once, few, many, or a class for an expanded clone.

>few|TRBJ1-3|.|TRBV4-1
TGCGCCAGCAGCCAAGAATGGGACGGATACTCTGGAAACACCATATATTTT
CASSQEWDGYSGNTIYF
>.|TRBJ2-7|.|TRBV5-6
TGTGCCAGCAGCTCCCCAAGCGGAAGGTACGAGCAGTACTTC
CASSSPSGRYEQYF
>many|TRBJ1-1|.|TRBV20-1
TGCAGTGCTAGAGTCGACGGGACTGAAGCTTTCTTT
CSARVDGTEAFF
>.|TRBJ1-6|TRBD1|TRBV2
TGTGCCAGCACGGGACAGGGCAGTTCACCCCTCCACTTT
CASTGQGSSPLHF
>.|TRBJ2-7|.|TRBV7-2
TGTGCCAGCAGCGGACCAGAGACGCAGTACTTC
CASSGPETQYF
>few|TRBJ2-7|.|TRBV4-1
TGCGCCAGCAGCCAAGAAGAGACTGTAAGCTCCTACGAGCAGTACTTC
CASSQEETVSSYEQYF
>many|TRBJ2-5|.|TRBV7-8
TGTGCCAGCAGCCCACTCACCGTGGCAAACCAAGAGACCCAGTACTTC
CASSPLTVANQETQYF
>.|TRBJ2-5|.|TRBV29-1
TGCAGCGTGTCGGACGGGACCTCGCTCTTC
CSVSDGTSLF
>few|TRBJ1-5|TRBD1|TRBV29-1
TGCAGCGTTGCGAGGGGGCTCAATCAGCCCCAGCATTTT
CSVARGLNQPQHF
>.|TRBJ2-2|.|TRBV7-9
TGTGCCAGCAGCACGGACGGGACCGGGGAGCTGTTTTTT
CASSTDGTGELFF
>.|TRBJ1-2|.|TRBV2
TGTGCCAGCAGGGCCCAGGACAACTATGGCCACACCTTC
CASRAQDNYGHTF
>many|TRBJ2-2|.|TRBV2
TGTGCCAGCAGTGAAGCACTAGCTACCGGGGAGCTGTTTTTT
CASSEALATGELFF
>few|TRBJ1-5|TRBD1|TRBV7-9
TGTGCCAGCAGCTTTTCCGGGACAGCAAGTCAGCCCCAGCATTTT
CASSFSGTASQPQHF
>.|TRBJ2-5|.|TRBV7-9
TGTGCCAGCAGCTTGGGGATAGGGGCACAAGAGACCCAGTACTTC
CASSLGIGAQETQYF
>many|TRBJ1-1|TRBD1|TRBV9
TGTGCCAGCAGCGTAGACGACAGGGAAGTCACTGAAGCTTTCTTT
CASSVDDREVTEAFF
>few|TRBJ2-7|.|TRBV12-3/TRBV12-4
TGTGCCAGCAGTTTATTTGGGCAGGGTGGCGAGCAGTACTTC
CASSLFGQGGEQYF
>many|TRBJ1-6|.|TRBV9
TGTGCCAGCAGCGGAGAGGGCAGGAATTCACCCCTCCACTTT
CASSGEGRNSPLHF
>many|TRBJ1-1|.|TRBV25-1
TGTGCCAGCAGAGGCGACGGACGGAACACTGAAGCTTTCTTT
CASRGDGRNTEAFF
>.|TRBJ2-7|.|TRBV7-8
TGTGCCAGCAGCTCCAAGGGTTTAGATCAGGCAGGGCTGGAGCAGTACTTC
CASSSKGLDQAGLEQYF
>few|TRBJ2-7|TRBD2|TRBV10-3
TGTGCCATCGGTGGGGAGGGATCCTACGAGCAGTACTTC
CAIGGEGSYEQYF
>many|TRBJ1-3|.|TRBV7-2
TGTGCCAGCAGCTTAGCTAGTACAGCCTCTGGAAACACCATATATTTT
CASSLASTASGNTIYF
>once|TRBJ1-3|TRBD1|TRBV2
TGTGCCAGCAGTGGACAGGGAGCGCGGCTGGACACCATATATTTT
CASSGQGARLDTIYF
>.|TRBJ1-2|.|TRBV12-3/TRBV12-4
TGTGCTAGTGGTTTGACCCCATCCAGGGGTCATGGCTACACCTTC
CASGLTPSRGHGYTF
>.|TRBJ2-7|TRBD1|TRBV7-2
TGTGCCAGCAGCGCAGAGGGGGCCGGGACAGGGGTGGGCGAGCAGTACTTC
CASSAEGAGTGVGEQYF
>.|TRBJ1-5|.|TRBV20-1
TGCAGTGCTCCCGGGACTCGGGATTACTACGAGCATTTT
CSAPGTRDYYEHF
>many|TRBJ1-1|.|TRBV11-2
TGTGCCAGCAGCTTACTTGGATGGGACACAAGAGCTTTCTTT
CASSLLGWDTRAFF
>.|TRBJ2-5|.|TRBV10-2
TGCGCCAGCAGTGAGCCGGACAGTCTATGGACCCAGTACTTC
CASSEPDSLWTQYF
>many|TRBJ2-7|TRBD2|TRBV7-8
TGTGCCAGCAGCCTAGAGTTGGGACTAGGTGGGGCCTACGAGCAGTACTTC
CASSLELGLGGAYEQYF
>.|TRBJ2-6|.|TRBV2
TGTGCCAGTACGGGCAGCTCGGCCTCTGGGGCCAACGTCCTGACTTTC
CASTGSSASGANVLTF
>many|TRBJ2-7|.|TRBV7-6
TGTGCCAGCAGCTTATCCGGGACTGGCTCCTACGAGCAGTACTTC
CASSLSGTGSYEQYF
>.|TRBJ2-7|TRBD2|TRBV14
TGTGCCAGCAGCCATGAGGGGACTAACAAAGGGCAGTACTTC
CASSHEGTNKGQYF
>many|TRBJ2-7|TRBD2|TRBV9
TGTGCCAGCAGCACAACTAGCGGGAGGAACTACGAGCAGTACTTC
CASSTTSGRNYEQYF
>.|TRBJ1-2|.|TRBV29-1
TGCAGCGTAGTTGGTGGGTTCGGCTACACCTTC
CSVVGGFGYTF
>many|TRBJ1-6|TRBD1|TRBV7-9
TGTGCCAGCAGTAGACAGGGTGGTTCACCCCTCCACTTT
CASSRQGGSPLHF
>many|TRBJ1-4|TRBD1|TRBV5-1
TGCGCCAGCAGGGGAGGACAGGGGATTGAAAAACTGTTTTTT
CASRGGQGIEKLFF
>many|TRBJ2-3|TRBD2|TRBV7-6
TGTGCCAGCAGCTCTGGACTAGGGGATACGCAGTATTTT
CASSSGLGDTQYF
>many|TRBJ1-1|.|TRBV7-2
TGTGCCAGCAGCCGGGACGGATTGAACACTGAAGCTTTCTTT
CASSRDGLNTEAFF
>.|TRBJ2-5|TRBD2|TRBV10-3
TGTGCCATCGGTACTAGCGGGAGAGAGACCCAGTACTTC
CAIGTSGRETQYF
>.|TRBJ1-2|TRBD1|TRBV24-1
TGTGCCACCAGTGCGGGACAGGGGAGAAACTATGGCTACACCTTC
CATSAGQGRNYGYTF
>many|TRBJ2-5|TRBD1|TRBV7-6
TGTGCCAGCAGCTTATCGGGACAGTCCAAGACCCAGTACTTC
CASSLSGQSKTQYF
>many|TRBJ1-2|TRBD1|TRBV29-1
TGCAGCGTCTCCGGACAGGCGGAATACCATGGCTACACCTTC
CSVSGQAEYHGYTF
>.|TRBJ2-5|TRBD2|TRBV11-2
TGTGCCAGCAGCTTAGGGGTGACGGGGGGGCCGGAGGAGACCCAGTACTTC
CASSLGVTGGPEETQYF